This T cell receptor beta chain was sequenced for a study of blood T cell repertoires in COVID-19. V lost 5 bases, J lost 4 bases, and 21 bases lay in between. The CDR3 has 18 residues. Germline-derived CDR1 and CDR2 are SGHTA and FQGTGA. The table came from immunoSEQ multiplex PCR; TCRdb's copy has only in-frame clones and leaves some out. The sample comprises roughly 250,000 clones, 70% to 90% of which are singletons, and 0.7% to 0.9% rests with the top ten. This chain joins TRBV7-3 and TRBJ2-6, with D maybe TRBD2 (5 bases). This clonotype was sampled from a human donor with COVID-19, enrolled during active disease. The donor label of this sample is uncertain. Sequenced material: peripheral blood. The chain's CDR3 is CASSPPPPGETGANVLTF. The DNA for the CDR3 is TGTGCCAGCAGCCCTCCCCCCCCCGGGGAGACGGGGGCCAACGTCCTGACTTTC.